This T cell receptor beta chain was recovered during a study of shared clonotypes between healthy human individuals. Overall study findings and caveats: Naive subsets generally had larger estimated richness than memory subsets.

Trimming took 7 bases from V and 7 from J, leaving 28 bases between them. The CDR3 runs 17 residues. Germline V CDR1 and CDR2: SGHAT, FQNNGV. About this clone: Antigen specificity is unknown.

CD45RO-negative, CCR7-selected cells formed the naive CD8 fraction, which excluded terminally differentiated effector memory CD45RA+ cells. Donors were healthy HIV-negative adults without recently reported acute infections or vaccinations. Per the original methods: ImmunoSEQ output lacked quality scores and full-length reads, limiting matched filtering. Clones were sequenced by immunoSEQ multiplex PCR, and TCRdb holds only the in-frame ones, with some missing. The DNA gave D and trimming, while V, J and clone size come from that table. The sample has 1.5 million to 2.5 million clones, about 95% seen once; the top ten hold around 1%.

Sequencing input: naive CD8+ T cells sorted from blood. The chain joins TRBV11-2 to TRBJ1-1; D not resolved. The TCR comes from a man younger than 35 in good health. The CDR3 sequence is CASTEARGRELLGEAFF. The CDR3 DNA sequence: TGTGCCAGCACCGAAGCCCGAGGCCGGGAATTACTGGGTGAAGCTTTCTTT.